Below, 29 T cell receptor beta chains from the same sample are listed, as sequenced in a study of T-cell memory formation after mild COVID-19. Via MiXCR, TCRdb re-called the 5' RACE reads, giving one row per CDR3 protein. This table has 300,000 to 350,000 distinct CDR3 sequences, approximately 15% appearing once. The material sequenced was PBMCs or a T cell subset sorted from them (not recorded which). The source of these receptors is a man aged 18 to 30 who had mild COVID-19 (a few samples of this study predate the infection). Cell type and time point are not known.

The genes are TRBV6-5 and TRBJ1-3; no reliable D call. The V gene lost 9 bases and the J gene lost 1 base, with 13 bases spanning the gap. This CDR3 region has 14 residues. Germline CDR1 MNHEY, CDR2 SVGAGI. CDR3 sequence (DNA): TGTGCCAGTATAGGACTGCGGTCTGGAAACACCATATATTTT. Protein: CASIGLRSGNTIYF.

This clonotype has only a few counts. This rearrangement joins TRBV4-1 to TRBJ1-5; TRBD1 is a possible D gene (6 bases). Per germline, CDR1 MGHRA and CDR2 YSYEKL. The CDR3 spans 15 residues. V shed 1 base and J shed 4 bases, with 11 bases lying between them. CDR3 sequence (DNA): TGCGCCAGCAGCCAAGTGGCAGGGGAGAATCAGCCCCAGCATTTT. This encodes CASSQVAGENQPQHF.

Ten or more counts support this clonotype. The gene calls are TRBV10-3 and TRBJ2-3; D uncertain. Trimming removed 7 bases at V and 3 bases at J, with 14 bases between. This CDR3 has 14 amino acids. Germline CDR1 reads ENHRY; CDR2 reads SYGVKD. In DNA, the CDR3 is TGTGCCATCACGCCTAGGGAACAAACAGATACGCAGTATTTT. Encoded protein: CAITPREQTDTQYF.

This clonotype showed up just a few times. J is TRBJ1-2 and V is TRBV7-9; D might be TRBD1 (6 bases). The V gene's germline CDR1 is SEHNR and CDR2 FQNEAQ (reference sequence). The CDR3 extends over 15 amino acids. V shed 5 bases and J shed 4 bases, with 17 bases lying between them. Written as DNA, the CDR3 is TGTGCCAGCAGCCCCCAGCGGACAGCAGTCTATGGCTACACCTTC. It codes for CASSPQRTAVYGYTF.

The rearrangement uses TRBV6-5 and TRBJ1-5; no firm D call. The CDR3 length is 14 residues. Germline V lookup: CDR1 MNHEY, CDR2 SVGAGI. V lost 2 bases and J 4 bases, leaving 9 bases between the germline ends. The CDR3 DNA is TGTGCCAGCAGTTACAATCGGCTGAATCAGCCCCAGCATTTT. Amino acids: CASSYNRLNQPQHF.

The rearrangement uses TRBV20-1 and TRBJ2-7, with a tentative D call TRBD1 (5 bases). The V and J ends lost 6 bases and 2 bases respectively, with 17 bases between them. The CDR3 runs 14 residues. Germline values: CDR1 DFQATT, CDR2 SNEGSKA (reference sequence). The CDR3 nucleotides are TGCAGTGCCAGTGCAGGGTCTACGGCCTACGAGCAGTACTTC. Translated, it gives CSASAGSTAYEQYF.

This clonotype was counted a few times. The gene calls are TRBV2 and TRBJ1-6; a possible D gene is TRBD1 (6 bases). V was cut by 6 bases and J by 0 bases, with 15 bases left in between. From germline, CDR1 is SNHLY and CDR2 FYNNEI. CDR3 size: 17 residues. The CDR3 spells CASRARQERSYNSPLHF. DNA of the CDR3: TGTGCCAGCAGGGCCCGACAGGAACGCTCCTATAATTCACCCCTCCACTTT.

This clonotype was counted a few times. The chain is built from TRBV6-5 and TRBJ1-1; no clear D. The CDR3 loop spans 14 amino acids. The V gene's germline CDR1 is MNHEY and CDR2 SVGAGI. V lost 2 bases and J 1 base, leaving 8 bases between the germline ends. In DNA form, the CDR3 reads TGTGCCAGCAGTTACAACAGCGGGAACACTGAAGCTTTCTTT. Its protein product is CASSYNSGNTEAFF.

This clonotype was seen a few times. The rearrangement joins TRBV27 to TRBJ2-7; D gene ambiguous. Trimming shortened V by 3 bases and J by 2 bases, and 8 bases separated the two germline ends. Germline CDR1 is MNHEY and CDR2 is SMNVEV (reference sequence). The CDR3 is 13 amino acids. DNA for the CDR3: TGTGCCAGCAGTTTCGGTCCCGCCTACGAGCAGTACTTC. It yields the protein CASSFGPAYEQYF.

This clonotype has ten or more counts. CDR3 bases: TGCGCCAGCAGCTTGGTTGCTAGCGGCACAGATACGCAGTATTTT. Protein sequence: CASSLVASGTDTQYF. The V and J genes are TRBV5-1 and TRBJ2-3, with a tentative D call TRBD2 (6 bases). Germline loops: CDR1 SGHRS, CDR2 YFSETQ. Trimming took 0 bases from V and 1 from J, leaving 9 bases between them. The CDR3 runs to 15 residues.

The rearrangement joins TRBV5-1 to TRBJ2-7, with no clear D. Trimming removed 1 base from V and 6 bases from J, with 8 bases in between. CDR1 is SGHRS, CDR2 YFSETQ, per germline. The CDR3 sequence is 12 residues long. Here the CDR3 DNA reads TGCGCCAGCAGCTTGTCCTCTTCCGAGCAGTACGTC. It translates to CASSLSSSEQYV.

There are many counts of this clonotype. The V and J genes are TRBV5-1 and TRBJ2-3; D tentatively fits TRBD1 or TRBD2 (5 bases each). The CDR3 is made up of 13 amino acids. The germline gives CDR1 SGHRS, CDR2 YFSETQ. V dropped 4 bases and J dropped 3 bases, with 9 bases sitting between them. The CDR3 region is CASSPGSTDTQYF. The CDR3, as DNA: TGCGCCAGCAGCCCAGGGAGTACAGATACGCAGTATTTT. Using reference TRBV5-1 and TRBJ2-3 for the parts outside the CDR3, the full variable domain is KAGVTQTPRYLIKTRGQQVTLSCSPISGHRSVSWYQQTPGQGLQFLFEYFSETQRNKGNFPGRFSGRQFSNSRSEMNVSTLELGDSALYLCASSPGSTDTQYFGPGTRLTVL.

The CDR3 loop is CATSMAVYNEQFF. The DNA for the CDR3 is TGTGCCACCTCCATGGCAGTTTACAATGAGCAGTTCTTC. This chain joins TRBV24-1 and TRBJ2-1; D is ambiguous. The germline V gene has CDR1 KGHDR and CDR2 SFDVKD. V was trimmed by 9 bases and J by 4 bases, leaving 12 bases between them. CDR3 length: 13 residues.

The V and J genes are TRBV5-1 and TRBJ2-3, with 9 bases that match TRBD2. CDR3 length: 17 residues. J gave up 3 bases and V 0 bases, and 8 bases lay outside the gene matches. Looked up from germline, CDR1 is SGHRS and CDR2 is YFSETQ. The CDR3 bases are TGCGCCAGCAGCTTGGGAAATCGCGGGGGGGCGACAGATACGCAGTATTTT. Its translation: CASSLGNRGGATDTQYF.

This chain connects TRBV7-3 to TRBJ2-1; no clear D. There are 13 residues in the CDR3. The ends were cut back, 5 bases at V and 4 bases at J, with 9 bases in the middle. The V gene's germline CDR1 is SGHTA and CDR2 FQGTGA. DNA for the CDR3: TGTGCCAGCAGCGAGACCCCGTACAATGAGCAGTTCTTC. The encoded protein is CASSETPYNEQFF.

This clonotype has a handful of counts. The V call is TRBV4-1, the J call TRBJ1-5; D is undetermined. V dropped 1 base and J dropped 5 bases, with 18 bases sitting between them. This CDR3 is built from 17 residues. Germline V gene lookup returns CDR1 MGHRA and CDR2 YSYEKL. CDR3 in amino acids: CASSQVGSHSVYQPQHF. The CDR3 bases are TGCGCCAGCAGCCAAGTGGGTTCACATTCCGTATATCAGCCCCAGCATTTT.

The gene calls are TRBV12-3 or TRBV12-4 and TRBJ1-1; the match to TRBD1 covers 7 bases. There are 15 residues in the CDR3. V was pared by 5 bases and J by 2 bases, with 8 bases of the junction left unmatched. The CDR3 here is CASSVVGQTNTEAFF. The CDR3 DNA sequence: TGTGCCAGCAGTGTAGTGGGACAGACAAACACTGAAGCTTTCTTT.

V and J are TRBV5-6 and TRBJ2-1; 7 bases fit TRBD1. Germline V gene sequence: CDR1 SGHDT, CDR2 YYEEEE. Trimming took 1 base from V and 13 from J; bases not matched to a gene: 2. CDR3 length: 11 amino acids. The CDR3 spells CASSLRDSQFF. The CDR3 DNA follows: TGTGCCAGCAGCTTGAGGGACAGCCAGTTCTTC.

This clonotype was detected only a few times. This chain links TRBV6-1 with TRBJ1-4; maybe TRBD1 (5 bases). CDR1 and CDR2 (germline): MNHNS, SASEGT. This CDR3 is built from 17 residues. V was pared by 3 bases and J by 7 bases, with 21 bases between. The DNA for the CDR3 is TGTGCCAGCAGTGAGCCGACGTCGGACAAGCTCCTTGAAAAACTGTTTTTT. It translates to CASSEPTSDKLLEKLFF.

The chain uses TRBV7-3 and TRBJ2-2; D may be TRBD2 (6 bases). V lost 5 bases and J 7 bases, leaving 20 bases between the germline ends. The CDR3 has 16 residues. CDR1 and CDR2 from the germline V gene are SGHTA and FQGTGA. Here the CDR3 reads CASSHTAGPQIGELFF. For the CDR3, the DNA is TGTGCCAGCAGCCATACGGCGGGACCCCAGATCGGGGAGCTGTTTTTT.

This clonotype came up a few times. The rearrangement links TRBV20-1 to TRBJ2-7, with D unclear. Trimming shortened V by 3 bases and J by 3 bases, and 9 bases separated the two germline ends. The CDR3 is made up of 12 amino acids. Germline lookup yields CDR1 DFQATT and CDR2 SNEGSKA (reference sequence). CDR3 region: CSASRAHYEQYF. In nucleotides, the CDR3 is TGCAGTGCTAGCCGGGCACACTACGAGCAGTACTTC.

This clonotype was observed a handful of times. The chain couples TRBV4-1 to TRBJ1-1; D is unclear. Deletions cut 2 bases from V and 5 bases from J, with 9 bases between. The CDR3 has 13 amino acids. Germline V gene data show CDR1 as MGHRA and CDR2 as YSYEKL. CDR3 loop: CASSQTRKTEAFF. The CDR3 DNA sequence: TGCGCCAGCAGCCAAACCAGGAAGACTGAAGCTTTCTTT.

V and J are TRBV7-2 and TRBJ2-1; D is perhaps TRBD1 (5 bases). The V end lost 4 bases, the J end lost 10 bases, and 14 bases lay between the germline ends. Germline assignment: CDR1 SGHTA and CDR2 FQGNSA. CDR3 length equals 13 residues. The chain's CDR3 is CASSSSRADEQFF. The DNA for the CDR3 is TGTGCCAGCAGCTCGTCCAGGGCGGACGAGCAGTTCTTC.

V gene TRBV7-9 combines with J gene TRBJ2-1; 8 bases are shared with TRBD2. The CDR3 has 16 amino acids. The germline V gene has CDR1 SEHNR and CDR2 FQNEAQ (reference sequence). V shed 5 bases, J shed 5 bases, and the junction held 11 bases outside the gene matches. In DNA, the CDR3 is TGTGCCAGCAGCCCGACCCTAGCGGGCGGCGACAATGAGCAGTTCTTC. Residues: CASSPTLAGGDNEQFF.

The rearrangement uses TRBV5-1 and TRBJ1-2, with D maybe TRBD1 (6 bases). Germline assignment: CDR1 SGHRS and CDR2 YFSETQ. The CDR3 consists of 15 residues. Trimming pared 3 bases from V and 4 bases from J, leaving 16 bases between. DNA of the CDR3: TGCGCCAGCAGCTCTCGGACAGATAAGGGCTATGGCTACACCTTC. Translating it yields CASSSRTDKGYGYTF.

This clonotype was seen more than once but under ten times. This chain connects TRBV4-3 to TRBJ2-5; D gene uncertain. The CDR3 has 18 amino acids. From germline, CDR1 is LGHNA and CDR2 YSLEER. V was cut by 0 bases and J by 1 base, with 18 bases left in between. The CDR3 is CASSQDSFRARPQETQYF. The CDR3 region has the DNA TGCGCCAGCAGCCAAGATTCCTTTAGGGCGCGACCCCAAGAGACCCAGTACTTC.

The table lists this clonotype with many counts. The rearrangement links TRBV5-1 to TRBJ1-6; TRBD1 agrees at 9 bases. This CDR3 has 15 amino acids. V was pared by 3 bases and J by 8 bases, with 6 bases of the junction left unmatched. Germline CDR1 SGHRS, CDR2 YFSETQ. The CDR3 is CASSYRDRADSPLHF. The DNA of the CDR3 is TGCGCCAGCAGCTACCGGGACAGGGCTGATTCACCCCTCCACTTT.

This chain uses TRBV10-2 with TRBJ2-7; D not resolved. The CDR3 is made up of 11 amino acids. Per the germline V gene, CDR1 is WSHSY and CDR2 is SAAADI. With 3 bases removed from V and 3 bases from J, the gap between germline ends came to 3 bases. The CDR3 is CASSDSYEQYV. The CDR3 bases are TGCGCCAGCAGTGACAGCTACGAGCAGTACGTC.

A few counts support this clonotype. The chain is built from TRBV6-2 or TRBV6-3 and TRBJ1-6; 8 nucleotides line up with TRBD1. Germline CDR1 is MNHEY and CDR2 is SVGEGT. With 4 bases clipped from V and 14 bases from J, the junction kept 7 bases outside the gene matches. The CDR3 contains 13 residues. This chain's CDR3 is CASSFSGQGTLHF. The CDR3 DNA sequence: TGTGCCAGCAGTTTCTCAGGACAGGGAACCCTCCACTTT.